Following are 14 T cell receptor beta chains from one sample sequenced in a study of T cell repertoires and leukemia-associated antigens. MiXCR was run by TCRdb on the 5' RACE reads, yielding one entry per CDR3 protein. This table holds 11,000 to 15,000 distinct CDR3 sequences, less than 40% found once. These TCRs are of unknown antigen specificity. The sequencing input was CD3+ T cells sorted from blood and cultured. These receptors were obtained from a female donor in good health.

This clonotype is classed as medium-sized. The chain joins TRBV6-6 to TRBJ2-6; D call uncertain. The V gene's germline CDR1 is MNHNY and CDR2 SVGAGI (reference sequence). V shed 8 bases and J shed 1 base, with 18 bases lying between them. The CDR3 extends over 17 amino acids. CDR3 nucleotide sequence: TGTGCCAGCTTTTCGGTCAGGATCAGATCTGGGGCCAACGTCCTGACTTTC. Its translation is CASFSVRIRSGANVLTF.

Turning to this clonotype: Here the CDR3 omits its conserved ending phenylalanine or tryptophan, so a read error is the likely source. The J gene is TRBJ2-7, the V gene TRBV20-1, with 9 nucleotides matching TRBD2. The germline V gene encodes CDR1 DFQATT and CDR2 SNEGSKA (reference sequence). The CDR3 consists of 13 residues. The V segment lost 6 bases and the J segment 7 bases; nucleotides outside the gene matches: 10. This CDR3 reads CSASSGINPEQYL. CDR3 in DNA: TGCAGTGCCTCTAGCGGGATAAACCCTGAGCAGTACCTC.

This clonotype was detected ten times or more. The V and J genes are TRBV6-6 and TRBJ1-2, with a possible D match to TRBD1 (6 bases). The CDR3 is made up of 13 amino acids. Germline loops: CDR1 MNHNY, CDR2 SVGAGI (reference sequence). Trimming removed 2 bases from V and 6 bases from J, with 10 bases in between. The CDR3 DNA follows: TGTGCCAGCAGTTACGTTGGGGACAATGGCTACACCTTC. Its protein is CASSYVGDNGYTF.

By sample share, this clonotype is medium-sized. One end of the junction does not line up with germline, which may come from a read error. The chain carries TRBV5-1 and TRBJ1-4; no definite D call. There are 13 residues in the CDR3. The germline CDR1 and CDR2 sequences are SGHRS and YFSETQ. CDR3: CPRPRESNEKLFF. The CDR3 DNA reads TGCCCCAGACCCCGGGAGTCAAATGAAAAACTGTTTTTT.

The chain recombines TRBV7-9 with TRBJ2-3; the match to TRBD2 covers 8 bases. Germline V lookup: CDR1 SEHNR, CDR2 FQNEAQ (reference sequence). With 5 bases clipped from V and 9 bases from J, the junction kept 10 bases outside the gene matches. This CDR3 is built from 14 residues. The CDR3 sequence is CASSPPGGGPTQYF. The CDR3, as DNA: TGTGCCAGCAGCCCCCCCGGCGGGGGGCCAACGCAGTATTTT. The full variable domain, in which reference TRBV7-9 and TRBJ2-3 provide the parts outside the CDR3, is DTGVSQNPRHKITKRGQNVTFRCDPISEHNRLYWYRQTLGQGPEFLTYFQNEAQLEKSRLLSDRFSAERPKGSFSTLEIQRTEQGDSAMYLCASSPPGGGPTQYFGPGTRLTVL.

About this clonotype itself: The junction departs from the called germline gene at one end, perhaps through a read error. The chain carries TRBV20-1 and TRBJ2-7, with TRBD2 matching over 8 bases. Germline CDR1 DFQATT, CDR2 SNEGSKA (reference sequence). This CDR3 has 12 amino acids. CDR3 nucleotides: TGCAGCGCTAGACGGGGGGGGCGCGAGCAGTACTTC. Amino acids: CSARRGGREQYF.

By frequency in the sample, this clonotype is medium-sized. The chain uses TRBV13 and TRBJ2-7; D is unresolved. V gave up 5 bases and J gave up 6 bases, with 11 bases separating them. The CDR3 covers 12 residues. From germline, CDR1 is PRHDT and CDR2 FYEKMQ (reference sequence). The CDR3 DNA sequence: TGTGCCAGCAGCCCGCAGCACGCCGAGCAGTACTTC. This encodes CASSPQHAEQYF.

V and J are TRBV5-1 and TRBJ2-7, with 8 positions matching TRBD2. Germline V gene lookup returns CDR1 SGHRS and CDR2 YFSETQ. There are 15 residues in the CDR3. V was pared by 5 bases and J by 7 bases, with 14 bases of the junction left unmatched. In nucleotides, the CDR3 is TGCGCCAGCAGGGGAGCGGGAGTCTCTTACAATGAGCAGTACTTC. This codes for CASRGAGVSYNEQYF.

In nucleotides, the CDR3 is TGCGCCAGCAGCTTGGACCCAGCAAATGAGCAGTTCTTC. Protein product: CASSLDPANEQFF. The genes are TRBV5-1 and TRBJ2-1; D is undetermined. V lost 0 bases and J lost 7, with 8 bases in between. This CDR3 is built from 13 residues. Germline values: CDR1 SGHRS, CDR2 YFSETQ. The complete variable domain, with remaining parts taken from reference TRBV5-1 and TRBJ2-1, reads KAGVTQTPRYLIKTRGQQVTLSCSPISGHRSVSWYQQTPGQGLQFLFEYFSETQRNKGNFPGRFSGRQFSNSRSEMNVSTLELGDSALYLCASSLDPANEQFFGPGTRLTVL.

Judged by abundance, this clonotype is medium-sized. This sequence joins TRBV20-1 and TRBJ1-5; D may be TRBD1 (5 bases). The V gene's germline CDR1 is DFQATT and CDR2 SNEGSKA (reference sequence). Deletions cut 0 bases from V and 4 bases from J, with 16 bases between. This CDR3 is built from 16 residues. The CDR3 loop is CSARDGKGGGNQPQHF. Written as DNA, the CDR3 is TGCAGTGCTAGAGATGGGAAGGGTGGGGGTAATCAGCCCCAGCATTTT.

As for this clonotype: In this CDR3 the conserved last residue, phenylalanine or tryptophan, is missing, so a read error is likely. No DNA is shown, since the ends of the CDR3 on it are uncertain; the CDR3 is the one TCRdb lists. This chain uses TRBV4-1 with TRBJ2-4; whether TRBD1, the table's D call, matches the DNA was not checked. The CDR3 adds up to 13 amino acids, both ends counted. Looked up from germline, CDR1 is MGHRA and CDR2 is YSYEKL. CDR3 in amino acids: CASRPGTDGIRYS.

In this sample, this clonotype is medium-sized (0.01 to 0.1%). The J gene is TRBJ2-2, the V gene TRBV12-3 or TRBV12-4, with TRBD2 matching over 12 bases. V was clipped by 3 bases and J by 5 bases; unmatched bases: 4. The CDR3 is 16 amino acids. CDR3 nucleotide sequence: TGTGCCAGCAGTTTCACTAGCGGGAGGAGGACCGGGGAGCTGTTTTTT. Its protein product is CASSFTSGRRTGELFF.

In this sample, this clonotype turned up many times. This rearrangement joins TRBV5-1 to TRBJ2-1, with 15 positions matching TRBD2. The CDR3 sequence is 16 residues long. The V gene end was trimmed by 3 bases and the J gene end by 7 bases; junction bases not matched to a gene: 5. Germline V gene data show CDR1 as SGHRS and CDR2 as YFSETQ. The CDR3 DNA sequence: TGCGCCAGCAGCTCGGGACTAGCGGGAGGTTTTAATGAGCAGTTCTTC. It specifies CASSSGLAGGFNEQFF.

By sample share, this clonotype is medium-sized. The genes are TRBV6-4 and TRBJ2-3; 9 bases fit TRBD2. V shed 2 bases and J 6 bases; nucleotides not matched to a gene: 9. CDR1 and CDR2 from the germline V gene are MRHNA and SNTAGT. The CDR3 has 16 residues. The CDR3 coding sequence is TGTGCCAGCAGTGACGGGGGTAGCGGGAGTACGGATACGCAGTATTTT. The encoded protein is CASSDGGSGSTDTQYF.